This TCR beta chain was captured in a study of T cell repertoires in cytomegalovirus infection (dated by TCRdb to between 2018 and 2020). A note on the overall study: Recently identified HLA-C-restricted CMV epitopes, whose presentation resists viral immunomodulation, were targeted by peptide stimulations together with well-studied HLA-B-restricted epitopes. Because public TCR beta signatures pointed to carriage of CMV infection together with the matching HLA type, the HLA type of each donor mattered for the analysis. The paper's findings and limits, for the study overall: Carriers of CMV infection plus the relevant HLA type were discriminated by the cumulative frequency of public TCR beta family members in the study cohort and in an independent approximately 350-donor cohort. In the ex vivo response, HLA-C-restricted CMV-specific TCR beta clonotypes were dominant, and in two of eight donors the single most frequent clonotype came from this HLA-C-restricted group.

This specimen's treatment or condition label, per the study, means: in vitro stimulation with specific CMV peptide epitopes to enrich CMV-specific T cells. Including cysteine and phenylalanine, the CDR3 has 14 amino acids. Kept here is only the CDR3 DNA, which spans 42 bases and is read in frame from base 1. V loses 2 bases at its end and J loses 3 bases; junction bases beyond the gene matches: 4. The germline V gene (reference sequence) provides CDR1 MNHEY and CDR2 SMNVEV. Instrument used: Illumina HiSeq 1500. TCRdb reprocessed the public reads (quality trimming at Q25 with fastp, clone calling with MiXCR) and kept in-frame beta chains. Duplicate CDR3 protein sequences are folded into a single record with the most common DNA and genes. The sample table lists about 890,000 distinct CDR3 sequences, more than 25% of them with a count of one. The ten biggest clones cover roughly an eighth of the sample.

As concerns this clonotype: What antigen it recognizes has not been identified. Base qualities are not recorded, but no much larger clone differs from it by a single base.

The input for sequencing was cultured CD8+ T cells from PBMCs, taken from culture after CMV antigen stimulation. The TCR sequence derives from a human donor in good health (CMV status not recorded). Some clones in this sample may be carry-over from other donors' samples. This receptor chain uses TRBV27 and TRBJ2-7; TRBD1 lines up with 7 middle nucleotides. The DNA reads TGTGCCAGCAGTTTAGCCGGGACAGACTACGAGCAGTACTTC. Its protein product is CASSLAGTDYEQYF.